This TCR beta chain was profiled in a study of T cell responses to AZD1222 COVID-19 vaccine. Of note for this clone: Its antigen is as yet unknown.

Deletions cut 1 base from V and 2 bases from J, with 15 bases between. This CDR3 contains 16 residues. CDR1 and CDR2 from the germline V gene are SGHRS and YFSETQ. The method was immunoSEQ multiplex PCR; TCRdb's version includes in-frame clones alone and lacks a portion of them. The sample holds roughly 93,000 clones; under 90% are singletons and the top ten take 26%. General study points: Clonal diversity may have been underestimated in mostly white British donors.

The source of this sequence is an adult in good health. Sequencing used peripheral blood, obtained on day 0 of AZD1222 vaccination. The rearrangement uses TRBV5-1 and TRBJ1-2; D remains ambiguous. The CDR3 here is CASSLSTGNVNYGYTF. Here the CDR3 DNA reads TGCGCCAGCAGCTTGTCTACGGGGAATGTAAACTATGGCTACACCTTC.